Given below is one T cell receptor (beta chain) in context. The sample is drawn from a study of blood T cell repertoires in COVID-19. Across the study: Samples came from the United States, Italy and Spain, spanning acute and convalescent COVID-19.

Per the original methods: Amplified reference gene primers provided the basis for estimating nucleated cell counts. Only in-frame clones appear in the TCRdb table, and some are missing; sequencing was by immunoSEQ multiplex PCR. V, J and clone size are taken as reported in that table, and D and trimming were inferred from the DNA itself. Here the sample spans around 46,000 clones, roughly nine tenths being singletons. The ends were cut back, 8 bases at V and 2 bases at J, with 15 bases in the middle. Germline assignment: CDR1 MDHEN and CDR2 SYDVKM. CDR3 size: 14 residues. The clonotype was recovered from a man aged 35 to 55 with active COVID-19. This rearrangement joins TRBV28 to TRBJ1-1; TRBD1 is a possible D gene (6 bases). Sequenced material: peripheral blood. The CDR3 sequence is CASGRGEGNTEAFF. Written as DNA, the CDR3 is TGTGCCAGCGGTAGGGGGGAGGGAAACACTGAAGCTTTCTTT.